Listed below are T cell receptor beta chains from one sample, sequenced in a study of OX40 agonist ivuxolimab in advanced cancers. Repertoires were generated with immunoSEQ multiplex PCR, while TCRdb's copy carries only in-frame clones and drops some. The sample holds tens of thousands of clones; around 80% are singletons and the top ten take 2.6%. This specimen was CD4+ or CD8+ T cells sorted from blood, taken in a trial of the OX40 agonist ivuxolimab. The receptors were sampled from an adult with an advanced solid tumor such as melanoma, head and neck, liver or kidney cancer. Each CDR3 is given with its conserved first and last residue. A D gene is named only where the DNA matches it firmly. Clone size, where shown, is once, few, many, or a class for clones that have expanded.

V gene	clone size	CDR3 length	D gene	J gene	CDR3 DNA	CDR3 protein
TRBV21-1	.	13	.	TRBJ1-6	TGTGCCAGCAGCAAATACGGGGGAGCACCCCTCCACTTT	CASSKYGGAPLHF
TRBV5-8	.	15	.	TRBJ1-1	TGTGCCAGCAGCTTTCAGGCCTGGGGAAGGGCTGAAGCTTTCTTT	CASSFQAWGRAEAFF
TRBV6-5	.	12	.	TRBJ1-6	TGTGCCGCCATTGGTGGGAATTCACCCCTCCACTTT	CAAIGGNSPLHF
TRBV7-2	.	14	.	TRBJ2-2	TGTGCCAGCAGCTTAGAGGTGGGGTTCGGGGAGCTGTTTTTT	CASSLEVGFGELFF
TRBV9	.	17	TRBD2	TRBJ2-1	TGTGCCAGCAGCGTAGGGGACCTAGCGGGGGTCTACAATGAGCAGTTCTTC	CASSVGDLAGVYNEQFF
TRBV5-1	once	14	TRBD2	TRBJ2-7	TGCGCCAGCAGGCCTAGCGGGGGGGCCCACGAGCAGTACTTC	CASRPSGGAHEQYF
TRBV7-9	.	13	.	TRBJ1-4	TGTGCCAGCAGCTTGAGAGGGGTTGAAAAACTGTTTTTT	CASSLRGVEKLFF
TRBV7-3	.	15	.	TRBJ1-2	TGTGCCAGCAGCTTGCCCTCGGGACGTCTCTATGGCTACACCTTC	CASSLPSGRLYGYTF
TRBV10-1	.	15	.	TRBJ2-5	TGCGCCAGCAGTCACGGGGGCCAAGGGCAGGAGACCCAGTACTTC	CASSHGGQGQETQYF
TRBV6-4	.	12	.	TRBJ1-1	TGTGCCAGCAGTTACTCGATGGCTGAAGCTTTCTTT	CASSYSMAEAFF
TRBV15	once	16	.	TRBJ2-6	TGTGCCACCAGCAGAGAAGGGAGGCTTGGGGCCAACGTCCTGACTTTC	CATSREGRLGANVLTF
TRBV11-2	.	15	.	TRBJ2-3	TGTGCCAGCACCCTAGACGAGGGACCGACAGATACGCAGTATTTT	CASTLDEGPTDTQYF
TRBV18	.	14	.	TRBJ2-3	TGTGCCAGCTCAACGACAGGCTTCACAGATACGCAGTATTTT	CASSTTGFTDTQYF
TRBV5-4	.	12	.	TRBJ1-5	TGTGCCAGCAGCTTGGGCCCCGGGCCCCAGCATTTT	CASSLGPGPQHF
TRBV5-1	once	16	TRBD2	TRBJ2-3	TGCGCCAGCAGCTTGGTAGCGGGGGACTTCACAGATACGCAGTATTTT	CASSLVAGDFTDTQYF
TRBV11-2	.	14	.	TRBJ1-3	TGTGCCAGCAGCTTAACCCCACGGGGTGACACCATATATTTT	CASSLTPRGDTIYF
TRBV10-1	.	11	.	TRBJ2-3	TGCGCCAGCAGTCTTGCAGATACGCAGTATTTT	CASSLADTQYF
TRBV28	once	14	TRBD1	TRBJ2-7	TGTGCCAGCAAGCCGGGACAGGTCGCCTACGAGCAGTACTTC	CASKPGQVAYEQYF
TRBV18	few	15	.	TRBJ2-7	TGTGCCAGCTCACCCGGGTTTCGCCAGAACTACGAGCAGTACTTC	CASSPGFRQNYEQYF
TRBV19	medium-sized	12	.	TRBJ1-2	TGTGCCAGTAGTCTCCACACGGATGGCTACACCTTC	CASSLHTDGYTF
TRBV30	.	13	.	TRBJ2-1	TGTGCCTGCTCGACCAACTCCTACAATGAGCAGTTCTTC	CACSTNSYNEQFF
TRBV10-3	.	13	.	TRBJ2-7	TGTGCCATCAGTGAGTCTACACACGGCGAGCAGTACTTC	CAISESTHGEQYF
TRBV6-5	.	13	.	TRBJ2-2	TGTGCCAGCAGGGGGGATGGCACCGGGGAGCTGTTTTTT	CASRGDGTGELFF
TRBV2	.	19	TRBD2	TRBJ2-1	TGTGCCAGCAGTGACTCGGTTTGGGCCACTAGCGGGAGTATGGATGAGCAGTTCTTC	CASSDSVWATSGSMDEQFF
TRBV9	.	14	TRBD2	TRBJ2-7	TGTGCCAGCAGCGAACTAGCGGGAGGCTACGAGCAGTACTTC	CASSELAGGYEQYF
TRBV5-1	few	15	.	TRBJ1-1	TGCGCCAGCAGCCCGAGCGGGGGCACGAGCACTGAAGCTTTCTTT	CASSPSGGTSTEAFF
TRBV4-1	once	16	.	TRBJ1-5	TGCGCCAGCAGCCAAGAATTAAGCCACGGCAATCAGCCCCAGCATTTT	CASSQELSHGNQPQHF
TRBV9	.	14	.	TRBJ2-2	TGTGCCAGCAGCGTAGACAGGGAGGGCGGGGAGCTGTTTTTT	CASSVDREGGELFF
TRBV7-2	.	13	.	TRBJ2-5	TGTGCCAGCGGCTCCGGGCCCCGGGAGACCCAGTACTTC	CASGSGPRETQYF
TRBV6-5	.	16	TRBD2	TRBJ2-7	TGTGCCAGCAGTTACTCGATCGGACTAGCGGCCTACGAGCAGTACTTC	CASSYSIGLAAYEQYF
TRBV7-7	.	14	.	TRBJ2-3	TGTGCCAGCAGCTCCCGGGGGGCAACAGATACGCAGTATTTT	CASSSRGATDTQYF
TRBV7-2	.	16	TRBD2	TRBJ2-5	TGTGCCAGCAGCTTGAGCGTACTAGCGGGTTCGGAGACCCAGTACTTC	CASSLSVLAGSETQYF
TRBV7-9	.	14	TRBD1	TRBJ1-1	TGTGCCAGCAGCTTAAAGGGGGCAGACACTGAAGCTTTCTTT	CASSLKGADTEAFF
TRBV7-2	.	14	.	TRBJ2-7	TGTGCCAGCAGCCGCCGGACAGTTTCGGTCGAGCAGTACTTC	CASSRRTVSVEQYF
TRBV11-2	.	14	TRBD1	TRBJ1-4	TGTGCCAGCAGCCCGGGACAGGTCCGTGAAAAACTGTTTTTT	CASSPGQVREKLFF
TRBV12-5	.	14	.	TRBJ2-6	TGTGCTAGTGGTTTGGTCCCTGGGGCCAACGTCCTGACTTTC	CASGLVPGANVLTF
TRBV7-2	.	15	TRBD2	TRBJ2-2	TGTGCCAGCAGCCCGGGACTAACGAACACCGGGGAGCTGTTTTTT	CASSPGLTNTGELFF
TRBV11-2	.	16	TRBD1	TRBJ2-7	TGTGCCAGCAGCTTAGATTGGTGGACAGGGGGCTACGAGCAGTACTTC	CASSLDWWTGGYEQYF
TRBV5-1	.	15	TRBD2	TRBJ2-3	TGCGCCAGCAGCGACCCCGGGACTAGCGCAGATACGCAGTATTTT	CASSDPGTSADTQYF
TRBV19	medium-sized	16	.	TRBJ2-6	TGTGCCAGTAGTACGTCCGGGGCAGCTGGGGCCAACGTCCTGACTTTC	CASSTSGAAGANVLTF
TRBV2	.	17	TRBD2	TRBJ2-5	TGTGCCAGCGAACTAGCGGCATGGGGCCCATCCCAAGAGACCCAGTACTTC	CASELAAWGPSQETQYF
TRBV5-6	.	14	.	TRBJ2-7	TGTGCCAGCAGCTCTCCGGACTCTGCCTACGAGCAGTACTTC	CASSSPDSAYEQYF